These 9 T cell receptor beta chains were sequenced from one sample in a study of shared clonotypes between healthy human individuals. Some clones are missing from TCRdb's copy, which holds only in-frame ones; the method was immunoSEQ multiplex PCR. The table lists under 120,000 clones, less than 75% of them singletons. Specimen: memory CD8+ T cells sorted from blood. Subset described: CD45RO+ cells pooled with CCR7-negative TemRA cells. The origin of the receptors is a woman younger than 45 in good health.

The chain recombines TRBV4-2 with TRBJ2-7; maybe TRBD1 (5 bases). Germline V lookup: CDR1 LGHNA, CDR2 YNFKEQ. V was trimmed by 4 bases and J by 0 bases, leaving 13 bases between them. This CDR3 comprises 15 residues. The CDR3 coding sequence is TGTGCCAGCAGCCCTGAAGGGGAAAGCTCCTACGAGCAGTACTTC. Amino acid sequence: CASSPEGESSYEQYF.

The chain links TRBV4-1 to TRBJ2-7; 7 bases align to TRBD1. This CDR3 region has 15 residues. Germline V CDR1 and CDR2: MGHRA, YSYEKL. Trimming cost V 0 bases and J 3 bases; bases outside gene matches: 5. CDR3 nucleotide sequence: TGCGCCAGCAGCCAAGAATCTAGGACAGGCTACGAGCAGTACTTC. This encodes CASSQESRTGYEQYF.

This clone has only a few counts. Other DNA sequences in this specimen translate into the identical CDR3. This chain links TRBV27 with TRBJ1-5; D unclear. This CDR3 spans 12 amino acids. Germline lookup yields CDR1 MNHEY and CDR2 SMNVEV (reference sequence). V gave up 5 bases and J gave up 7 bases, with 9 bases separating them. CDR3 DNA: TGTGCCAGCAGTCCAGCGGGCCAGCCCCAGCATTTT. As protein: CASSPAGQPQHF.

The V and J genes are TRBV7-9 and TRBJ1-2; unclear D gene. The CDR3 covers 15 residues. The ends were cut back, 2 bases at V and 3 bases at J, with 13 bases in the middle. The germline CDR1 and CDR2 sequences are SEHNR and FQNEAQ (reference sequence). The CDR3 nucleotides are TGTGCCAGCAGCTTATCCCCGGAAGCGCACTATGGCTACACCTTC. As protein: CASSLSPEAHYGYTF.

In the case of this clone: This may be a read error: a much more frequent sequence differs by one nucleotide. This likely comes from a read error, as the CDR3 has no conserved phenylalanine or tryptophan at its end. The chain joins TRBV7-6 to TRBJ2-7; 9 positions match TRBD1. The length of the CDR3 is 13 residues. CDR1 is SGHVS, CDR2 FNYEAQ, per germline. The V and J ends lost 5 bases and 4 bases, in that order; junction bases with no gene match: 3. The CDR3 region has the DNA TGTGCCAGCAGCCCGGACAGGGGATACGAGCAGTACCTC. Translated, it gives CASSPDRGYEQYL.

The chain recombines TRBV10-3 with TRBJ2-3; tentatively, D is TRBD2 (6 bases). Trimming stripped 6 bases from V and 5 bases from J, with 15 bases between. Per the germline V gene, CDR1 is ENHRY and CDR2 is SYGVKD. This CDR3 has 14 residues. CDR3 in DNA: TGTGCCATCAGCCACGGAGGGCCGGGAGATACGCAGTATTTT. It translates to CAISHGGPGDTQYF.

The rearrangement links TRBV7-2 to TRBJ2-3, with 12 bases identical to TRBD2. The V gene end was trimmed by 4 bases and the J gene end by 5 bases; junction bases not matched to a gene: 4. CDR3 size: 15 residues. The germline V gene encodes CDR1 SGHTA and CDR2 FQGNSA. The CDR3 bases are TGTGCCAGCAGCTCTGGACTAGCGGGGATAGATACGCAGTATTTT. This encodes CASSSGLAGIDTQYF. Full variable domain (rest looked up from reference TRBV7-2 and TRBJ2-3): GAGVSQSPSNKVTEKGKDVELRCDPISGHTALYWYRQSLGQGLEFLIYFQGNSAPDKSGLPSDRFSAERTGGSVSTLTIQRTQQEDSAVYLCASSSGLAGIDTQYFGPGTRLTVL.

The chain has TRBV2 and TRBJ2-5, with TRBD2 matching over 9 bases. This CDR3 is 15 amino acids long. The V segment lost 10 bases and the J segment 5 bases; nucleotides outside the gene matches: 14. Germline V gives CDR1 SNHLY, CDR2 FYNNEI. This CDR3 reads CATLTSGLVEETQYF. The CDR3 DNA reads as TGTGCCACCTTGACTAGCGGCCTCGTTGAGGAGACCCAGTACTTC.

The chain employs TRBV11-2 and TRBJ2-1; the match to TRBD2 covers 8 bases. With V trimmed by 6 bases and J by 6 bases, 10 bases remained unmatched. Germline V gene lookup returns CDR1 SGHAT and CDR2 FQNNGV. This CDR3 has 15 amino acids. The CDR3: CASREGSGSFNEQFF. CDR3 sequence (DNA): TGTGCCAGCAGGGAGGGCAGCGGGAGTTTCAATGAGCAGTTCTTC.